This TCR beta chain was obtained from a study of blood T cell repertoires in COVID-19. Participants were aged 18 to 89 years, lived in 25 or so US areas, and enrolled virtually. Membership in each cohort depended on participant-reported clinical history. The table came from immunoSEQ multiplex PCR; TCRdb's copy has only in-frame clones and leaves some out. The profile shows approximately 200,000 clones, around nine tenths of them singletons. This TCR derives from a young man in a cohort exposed to, infected with or recovered from COVID-19 (not recorded which). Specimen: PBMCs or T cells enriched from blood (not recorded which).

The CDR3, as DNA: TGTGCCAGCAGCTTAGGACAGGGGGGCTACACCTTC. It encodes CASSLGQGGYTF. V gene TRBV7-2 combines with J gene TRBJ1-2; 8 nucleotides line up with TRBD1. V dropped 1 base and J dropped 8; count of bases not matched to a gene: 0. The CDR3 totals 12 residues. Germline CDR1 and CDR2: SGHTA and FQGNSA.